This entry describes one TCR beta chain. As yet, its antigen is unknown. The J segment lost 5 bases and the V segment lost 7 bases, leaving 3 bases of the junction unmatched. CDR3 length: 13 amino acids. Germline CDR1 MNHEY, CDR2 SVGAGI. Data came from immunoSEQ multiplex PCR; TCRdb stores just in-frame clones and leaves some out. Counted here are about 97,000 clones, around nine tenths occurring once; the ten biggest clones make up less than 3%. The source of the sample is a study of T cell responses to AZD1222 COVID-19 vaccine. Study-wide results and caveats: Donor demographics were predominantly white British with a female majority; clonal diversity may be underestimated. Dominant at 160-218 and 743-854, vaccine-associated CD4 TCRs also spanned spike.

This chain connects TRBV6-5 to TRBJ1-5, with 9 positions matching TRBD1. This sample comprised peripheral blood, obtained on day 0 of AZD1222 vaccination. The clonotype comes from an adult in good health. The CDR3 loop is CASTDRGYQPQHF. CDR3 bases: TGTGCCAGCACGGACAGGGGTTATCAGCCCCAGCATTTT.